The T cell receptor beta chain described here comes from a study of blood T cell repertoires in COVID-19 (dated by TCRdb to the early 2020s). The study in broad terms: The collaborator samples originated in the United States, Italy and Spain and spanned the acute and convalescent phases of COVID-19. The material from the prospective study consisted of cDNA or gDNA derived from T cells, B-cell-depleted T cells, or PBMCs. Deeply sampled blood TCRbeta repertoires from subjects exposed to, actively infected with, or recovered from COVID-19 were included in the dataset. The repertoires were made available in a free public database intended to serve as a resource for research on the immune response to SARS-CoV-2. Samples came from the ongoing ImmuneRACE study (first 160 participants) plus 1,254 subjects from 6 global collaborators. A de-identified subject ID, COVID-19 status, age in years and sex were almost always included in the sample metadata. HLA class I and class II types, where available, came from metadata supplied by the sample provider rather than from assay-based typing.

Collaborating institutions collected whole blood in K2EDTA tubes following their own protocols. Collaborator samples were shipped for TCRbeta analysis as frozen whole blood, isolated PBMCs, or DNA extracted from either sample type. The immunoSEQ Assay, a bias-controlled multiplex PCR, was used to amplify TCRbeta CDR3 regions from genomic DNA. As for how the authors treated the data: The number of nucleated cells in each sample was estimated by amplification of reference gene primers within the assay. To quantify the absolute abundance of each unique TCRbeta CDR3 rearrangement, sequence reads were collapsed and filtered. For each sample, productive Simpson clonality was calculated as the square root of Simpson's diversity index across productive rearrangements. In TCRdb, the immuneACCESS table is reduced to in-frame sequences with V and J assigned. These tables do not hold every clone; where another copy was compared, an unresolved V gene accounts for under half, and the others remain unexplained. The V and J calls and the clone size are those of that table, but D and trimming were determined from the DNA. In this sample the table shows over 85,000 clones, 87% of which occur a single time. Jointly, the top ten make up more than 1% of the sample.

What the authors observed across the whole study: Clinical and demographic metadata were provided uncurated, with the amount varying by source and participant.

Taken from cysteine to phenylalanine, the CDR3 has 16 residues. The CDR3 DNA has 48 bases and is translated from base 1. Taken from the germline V gene, the CDR1 and CDR2 loops are SGHRS and YFSETQ. Cut back by 3 bases and 0 bases, the V and J ends lie 13 bases apart. A word on this clone: Its specific antigen is unknown. The sample holds no much larger clone one base away, and base qualities are not on file.

The TCR was taken from a human donor in a cohort sampled during active COVID-19. The sequenced material came from peripheral blood. The chain is encoded by TRBV5-1 joined to TRBJ1-3, with no confidently assigned D gene. The CDR3 has the sequence CASSSGLSASGNTIYF. The DNA reads as follows: TGCGCCAGCAGCTCCGGACTTAGCGCCTCTGGAAACACCATATATTTT.